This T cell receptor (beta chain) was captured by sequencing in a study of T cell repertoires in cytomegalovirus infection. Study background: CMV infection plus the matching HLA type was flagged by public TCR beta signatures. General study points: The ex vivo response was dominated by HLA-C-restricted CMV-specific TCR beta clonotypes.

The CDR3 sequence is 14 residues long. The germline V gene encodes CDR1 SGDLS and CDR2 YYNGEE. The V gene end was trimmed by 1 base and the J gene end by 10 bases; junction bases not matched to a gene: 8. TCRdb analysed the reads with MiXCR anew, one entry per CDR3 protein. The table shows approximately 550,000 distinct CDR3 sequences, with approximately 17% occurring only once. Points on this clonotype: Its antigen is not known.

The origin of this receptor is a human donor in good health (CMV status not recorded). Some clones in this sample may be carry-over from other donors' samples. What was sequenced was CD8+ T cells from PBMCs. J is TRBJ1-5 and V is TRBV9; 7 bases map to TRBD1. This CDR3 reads CASSVSPGGKPQHF. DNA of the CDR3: TGTGCCAGCAGCGTATCCCCAGGGGGGAAACCCCAGCATTTT.